Detailed here is one T cell receptor beta chain. Per the study methods: The authors estimated nucleated cell counts from reference gene primer amplification. The method was immunoSEQ multiplex PCR; TCRdb's version includes in-frame clones alone and lacks a portion of them. V and J calls and clone size are as listed in that table; D and trimming were resolved from the DNA. This sample yields 150,000 or so clones, of which 90% are seen a single time; approximately 0.48% belongs to the top ten. This sample was included in a study of blood T cell repertoires in COVID-19. Across the whole study: The United States, Italy and Spain provided the acute and convalescent COVID-19 samples. Sample material is recorded as cDNA or gDNA derived from T cells, B-cell-depleted T cells, or PBMCs.

From germline, CDR1 is LGHDT and CDR2 YNNKEL (reference sequence). Trimming took off 4 bases at V and 2 bases at J, with 16 bases between the two ends. This CDR3 region has 16 residues. The receptor was isolated from a man aged 45-65 years with acute or convalescent COVID-19. This chain uses TRBV3-1 (or the pseudogene TRBV3-2) with TRBJ2-3; TRBD1 is a possible D gene (6 bases). Sequenced input: peripheral blood. CDR3 DNA sequence: TGTGCCAGCAGCCGACAGCCCGGGACAATCACAGATACGCAGTATTTT. Amino acid sequence: CASSRQPGTITDTQYF.